This TCR beta chain was recovered during a study of graft-versus-host responses after intestinal transplantation. Study-level background: All recipients were given anti-thymocyte globulin induction, and tacrolimus and steroids were then administered for around three years. The study's findings and limits: Allografts of patients with graft-donor T cell macrochimerism showed high graft-versus-host to host-versus-graft clone ratios. Early HvG declines after transplant were associated with peak circulating GvH clone levels. Recipient marrow showed GvH clones, some seen first in ileum or blood.

The protocol was immunoSEQ multiplex PCR, while the TCRdb copy is restricted to in-frame clones and leaves out a portion. In the table there are under 25,000 clones, 82% of which are singletons. V lost 4 bases and J 4 bases, leaving 10 bases between the germline ends. CDR1 is MGHRA, CDR2 YSYEKL, per germline. The CDR3 contains 14 residues. As concerns this clone: Its antigen remains unidentified.

Sequenced material: unstimulated CD8+ T cells sorted from spleen or lymph node cells, taken before transplant. The TCR comes from a human donor who was the organ donor for an intestinal transplant. The chain carries TRBV4-1 and TRBJ1-4, with a possible D match to TRBD1 (5 bases). CDR3 DNA: TGCGCCAGCAGCCCGGGACGGTATAATGAAAAACTGTTTTTT. Its translation: CASSPGRYNEKLFF.